This TCR beta chain was sequenced in a study of Ad26.COV2.S vaccination and SARS-CoV-2 variants. Using immunoSEQ multiplex PCR, the repertoire was profiled, and TCRdb retains in-frame clones only, with some absent. The sample lists about 460,000 clones; 80% to 90% were seen once. The treatment here: 19 received Ad26.COV2.S at low or high dose, single or two shots; 5 received placebo; per-sample allocation not given. Sampling was performed 63 days after the first vaccine or placebo injection. The shot given was an Ad26 vector that makes Wuhan-strain SARS-CoV-2 spike. Trimming left V 5 bases short and J 2 bases short, with 17 bases between. Germline V lookup: CDR1 SGHAT, CDR2 FQNNGV. The CDR3 loop spans 16 amino acids.

This TCR derives from a person aged 18-60 years who received the Ad26.COV2.S COVID-19 vaccine or a placebo. The specimen was peripheral blood, collected in a trial of Ad26.COV2.S vaccine versus placebo. V and J are TRBV11-2 and TRBJ2-3; D ambiguous. The CDR3 is CASSQSGRGNTDTQYF. Here the CDR3 DNA reads TGTGCCAGCAGCCAGTCGGGCAGAGGAAACACAGATACGCAGTATTTT.